This T cell receptor (beta chain) is from a study of T cell responses to AZD1222 COVID-19 vaccine. V dropped 1 base and J dropped 1 base, with 9 bases sitting between them. Germline V gives CDR1 MNHEY, CDR2 SMNVEV (reference sequence). The CDR3 runs 15 residues. Concerning this clone itself: No antigen is known for it.

Assay used: immunoSEQ multiplex PCR; TCRdb lists only in-frame clones, some missing. The sample yields about 140,000 clones, over 90% seen once. General study points: The CD4 TCRs associated with vaccination extended across spike and predominated at 160-218 and 743-854.

The sequence was collected from an adult in good health. The sample consisted of peripheral blood, taken on day 0 of AZD1222 vaccination. The rearrangement links TRBV27 to TRBJ2-3; D uncertain. CDR3 DNA: TGTGCCAGCAGTTTATACCCGGCGGGCACAGATACGCAGTATTTT. Translation: CASSLYPAGTDTQYF.